Detailed here is one TCR beta chain. Trimming removed 2 bases at V and 2 bases at J, with 18 bases between. The V gene's germline CDR1 is MNHNS and CDR2 SASEGT. This CDR3 has 17 amino acids. The protocol was immunoSEQ multiplex PCR, while the TCRdb copy is restricted to in-frame clones and leaves out a portion. In the table there are over 75,000 clones, roughly 90% of which are singletons. These data belong to a study of blood T cell repertoires in COVID-19. Study information: Sites across the United States, Italy and Spain contributed samples from acute and convalescent COVID-19. Sources were T cells, B-cell-depleted T cells, or PBMCs; the material itself was cDNA or gDNA.

This clonotype was sampled from a human donor with active COVID-19. The donor label of this sample is uncertain. What was sequenced was peripheral blood. The chain carries TRBV6-1 and TRBJ1-2; D remains ambiguous. The CDR3 is CASSEIAGRNGNYGYTF. The CDR3 nucleotides read TGTGCCAGCAGTGAAATTGCGGGCCGAAACGGGAACTATGGCTACACCTTC.